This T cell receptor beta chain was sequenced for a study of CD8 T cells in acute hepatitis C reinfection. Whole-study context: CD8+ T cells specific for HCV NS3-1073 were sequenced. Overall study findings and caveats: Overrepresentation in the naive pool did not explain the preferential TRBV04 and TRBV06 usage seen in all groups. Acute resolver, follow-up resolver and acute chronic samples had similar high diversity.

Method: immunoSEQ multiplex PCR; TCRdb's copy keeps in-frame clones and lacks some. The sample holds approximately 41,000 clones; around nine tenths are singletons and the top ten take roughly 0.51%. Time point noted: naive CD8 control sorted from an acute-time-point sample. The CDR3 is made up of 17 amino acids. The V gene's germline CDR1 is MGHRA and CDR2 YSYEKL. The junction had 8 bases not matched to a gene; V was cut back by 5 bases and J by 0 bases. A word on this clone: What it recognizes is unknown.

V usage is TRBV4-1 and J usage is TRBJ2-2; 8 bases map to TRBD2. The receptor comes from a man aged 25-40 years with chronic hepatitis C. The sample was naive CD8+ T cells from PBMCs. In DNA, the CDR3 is TGCGCCAGCAGCTTCAGACTAGCGCGTTCGAACACCGGGGAGCTGTTTTTT. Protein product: CASSFRLARSNTGELFF.